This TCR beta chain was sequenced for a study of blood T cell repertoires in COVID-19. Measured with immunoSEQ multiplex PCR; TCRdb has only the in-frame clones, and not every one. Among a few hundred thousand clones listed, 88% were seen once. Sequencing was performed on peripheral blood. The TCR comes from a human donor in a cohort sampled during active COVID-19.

The CDR3 region is CASSLYDRQETQYF. For the CDR3, the DNA is TGTGCCAGCAGTCTATACGACAGGCAAGAGACCCAGTACTTC. J is TRBJ2-5 and V is TRBV27; D may be TRBD1 (6 bases). Per germline, CDR1 MNHEY and CDR2 SMNVEV (reference sequence). Between the trimmed V and J ends, which lost 5 bases and 2 bases, there was a span of 12 bases. The CDR3 extends over 14 amino acids.